This TCR beta chain was identified in a study of Ad26.COV2.S vaccination and SARS-CoV-2 variants. Sequencing was performed with immunoSEQ multiplex PCR; in TCRdb, only in-frame clones are kept and a portion is missing. The table has hundreds of thousands of clones, roughly 90% seen once. Per germline, CDR1 GTSNPN and CDR2 SVGIG (reference sequence). The trim removed 0 bases at V and 5 bases at J, leaving 7 bases unmatched. This CDR3 contains 15 residues. As for this clone: The antigen is undetermined.

Overall study results and limits: Assessments of TCR breadth and depth may have underestimated the total T cell responses.

Treatment of the sample: roughly 19 received Ad26.COV2.S at low or high dose, single or two shots; about 5 received placebo; per-sample allocation not given. Specimen acquisition occurred on day 63 following the initial vaccine or placebo injection. Sequences were derived from peripheral blood, sampled in a trial of Ad26.COV2.S vaccine versus placebo. The source of this sequence is a person between 18 and 65 years old who received the Ad26.COV2.S COVID-19 vaccine or a placebo. The chain uses TRBV30 and TRBJ2-5; the match to TRBD1 covers 9 bases. CDR3 DNA: TGTGCCTGGAGTGTACGTAGGACAGGGGCCGAGACCCAGTACTTC. Protein sequence: CAWSVRRTGAETQYF.